This T cell receptor (beta chain) was recorded in a study of T cells in Graves' hyperthyroidism and ophthalmopathy. Study conclusions and caveats: Onset of ophthalmopathy came a median 6.5 months after the model predicted it. In blood, most of the thyroid clonotypes expanded above 0.001 were also present.

RNA transcripts provided the source from which TCR beta CDR3 regions were amplified. HTBI primers were employed in a first-round RT-PCR of the TCR CDR3. TCRdb passed the multiplex PCR reads through MiXCR, listing each CDR3 protein once. The sample carries about 480,000 distinct CDR3 sequences, 20% to 25% recorded once. The CDR3 has 13 residues. In germline, CDR1 is ENHRY, CDR2 SYGVKD. The V gene end was trimmed by 6 bases and the J gene end by 5 bases; junction bases not matched to a gene: 6. Clinical symptoms, serum thyroxine, TRAb, thyroid ultrasound and orbital computed tomography established diagnosis. The PBMCs studied were ones that came from around 10 ml fresh peripheral blood. This clonotype was picked up many times. Its antigen is still unknown.

The sequencing input was blood. J is TRBJ1-1 and V is TRBV10-3, with 7 bases identical to TRBD1. This sequence was found in a woman in her 70s with Graves' ophthalmopathy. CDR3 DNA sequence: TGTGCCATCAGCACAGGGGAGAGGACTGAAGCTTTCTTT. This encodes CAISTGERTEAFF.